The present T cell receptor beta chain was sequenced within a study of blood T cell repertoires in COVID-19 (dated by TCRdb to about 2020). With respect to the entire study: Samples from collaborators originated in the United States, Italy and Spain and spanned both the acute and convalescent phases of COVID-19. The material from the prospective study consisted of cDNA or gDNA derived from T cells, B-cell-depleted T cells, or PBMCs. The dataset comprised deeply sampled blood TCRbeta repertoires from subjects exposed to, actively infected with, or recovered from COVID-19. A freely available public database, intended as a resource for researchers studying the immune response to SARS-CoV-2, is where the repertoires were released. Samples were obtained from the ongoing ImmuneRACE study (first 160 participants) and from 1,254 subjects provided by 6 global collaborators. The sample metadata nearly always contained a de-identified subject ID, COVID-19 status, age in years and sex. Where HLA class I and class II types were available, the types were taken from metadata supplied by the sample provider, not from assay-based typing. The paper's findings and limits, for the study overall: The quantity of clinical and demographic metadata differed by source and by participant and was supplied without curation.

Collaborating institutions collected whole blood in K2EDTA tubes following their own protocols. Collaborator samples were shipped for TCRbeta analysis as frozen whole blood, isolated PBMCs, or DNA extracted from either sample type. The immunoSEQ Assay, a bias-controlled multiplex PCR, was used to amplify TCRbeta CDR3 regions from genomic DNA. Under the source paper's analysis protocol: The number of nucleated cells in each sample was estimated by amplification of reference gene primers within the assay. Sequence reads were collapsed and filtered to measure the absolute abundance of every unique TCRbeta CDR3 rearrangement. For each sample, productive Simpson clonality was calculated as the square root of Simpson's diversity index across productive rearrangements. Entries here come from immuneACCESS through TCRdb and include only in-frame sequences with V and J called. Some clones fail to appear in such tables; in the studies checked, an unresolved V gene covers under half of the shortfall, and the cause of the remainder is unknown. The V and J calls and clone size come from that table; D and trimming were worked out from the DNA. This sample comprises roughly 110,000 clones, 71% of them detected only once. The top ten clones comprise approximately 0.87% of the sample.

The CDR3 goes from the cysteine to the phenylalanine over 16 residues. CDR3 DNA only is kept here, 48 bases in frame from base 1. The germline V gene encodes CDR1 SGHTA and CDR2 FQGNSA. Trimming at the junction amounts to 3 bases on V and 0 bases on J, and the germline ends lie 15 bases apart. Concerning this clone itself: What antigen it recognizes has not been identified. No much larger clone is present one base from it, and per-base qualities are unavailable.

The rearranged chain carries TRBV7-2 and TRBJ2-7, and perhaps TRBD1 as D gene, on 6 matching bases. Sequencing was carried out using peripheral blood. The receptor was derived from a human donor with acute or convalescent COVID-19. The donor label of this sample is uncertain. The CDR3 reads as follows: CASSFLGAFSSYEQYF. The DNA sequence is TGTGCCAGCAGCTTCCTGGGGGCCTTCAGCTCCTACGAGCAGTACTTC.